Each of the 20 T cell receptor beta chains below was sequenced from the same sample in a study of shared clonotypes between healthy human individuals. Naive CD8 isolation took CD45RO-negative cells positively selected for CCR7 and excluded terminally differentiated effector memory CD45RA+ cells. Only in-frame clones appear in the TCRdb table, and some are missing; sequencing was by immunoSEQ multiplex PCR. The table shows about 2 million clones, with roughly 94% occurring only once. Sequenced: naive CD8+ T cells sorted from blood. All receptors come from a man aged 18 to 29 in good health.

The CDR3 nucleotides are TGTGCCAGCAGACTCGGGGGCTTGCCTGATACCGGGGAGCTGTTTTTT. The encoded protein is CASRLGGLPDTGELFF. This chain uses TRBV7-2 with TRBJ2-2, with D perhaps given as TRBD1 or TRBD2 (6 bases each). The CDR3 runs 16 residues. V lost 6 bases to trimming and J lost 5 bases, with 19 bases between them. Germline values: CDR1 SGHTA, CDR2 FQGNSA.

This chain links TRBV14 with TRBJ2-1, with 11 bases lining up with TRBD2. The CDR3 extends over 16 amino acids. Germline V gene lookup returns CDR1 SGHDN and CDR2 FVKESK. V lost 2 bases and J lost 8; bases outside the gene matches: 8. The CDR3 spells CASSQWLAGGGYEQFF. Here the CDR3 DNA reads TGTGCCAGCAGCCAATGGCTAGCGGGAGGCGGGTATGAGCAGTTCTTC.

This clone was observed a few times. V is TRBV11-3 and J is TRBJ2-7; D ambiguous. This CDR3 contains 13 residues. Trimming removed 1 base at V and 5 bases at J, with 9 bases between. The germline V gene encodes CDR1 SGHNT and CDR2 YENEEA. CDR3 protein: CASSLGLQHEQYF. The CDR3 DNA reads TGTGCCAGCAGCTTAGGGTTGCAACACGAGCAGTACTTC.

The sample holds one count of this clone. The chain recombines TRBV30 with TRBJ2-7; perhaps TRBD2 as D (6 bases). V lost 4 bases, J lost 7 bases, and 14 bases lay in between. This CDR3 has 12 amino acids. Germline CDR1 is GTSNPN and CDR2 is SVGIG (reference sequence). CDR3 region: CAWTQGLGEQYF. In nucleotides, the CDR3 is TGTGCCTGGACTCAGGGACTCGGAGAGCAGTACTTC.

CDR3 nucleotides: TGCAGCGTTGTAACAGGACAGGGAACCTCTGGGGCCAACGTCCTGACTTTC. Translated: CSVVTGQGTSGANVLTF. This chain joins TRBV29-1 and TRBJ2-6, with 8 bases matching TRBD1. This CDR3 spans 17 amino acids. Germline assignment: CDR1 SQVTM and CDR2 ANQGSEA. The trim removed 4 bases at V and 0 bases at J, leaving 8 bases unmatched.

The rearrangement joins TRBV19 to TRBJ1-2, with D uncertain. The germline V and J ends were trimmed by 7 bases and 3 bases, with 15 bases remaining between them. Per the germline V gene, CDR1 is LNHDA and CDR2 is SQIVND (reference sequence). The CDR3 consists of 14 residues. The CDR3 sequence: CASIPGSEYYGYTF. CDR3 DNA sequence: TGTGCCAGTATCCCAGGATCGGAGTACTATGGCTACACCTTC. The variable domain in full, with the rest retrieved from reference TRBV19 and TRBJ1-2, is DGGITQSPKYLFRKEGQNVTLSCEQNLNHDAMYWYRQDPGQGLRLIYYSQIVNDFQKGDIAEGYSVSREKKESFPLTVTSAQKNPTAFYLCASIPGSEYYGYTFGSGTRLTVV.

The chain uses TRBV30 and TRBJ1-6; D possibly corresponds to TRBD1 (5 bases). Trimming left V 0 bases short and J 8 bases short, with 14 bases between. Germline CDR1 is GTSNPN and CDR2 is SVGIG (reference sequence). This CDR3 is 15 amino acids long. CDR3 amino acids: CAWSVGWVGDSPLHF. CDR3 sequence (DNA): TGTGCCTGGAGTGTAGGTTGGGTAGGGGATTCACCCCTCCACTTT.

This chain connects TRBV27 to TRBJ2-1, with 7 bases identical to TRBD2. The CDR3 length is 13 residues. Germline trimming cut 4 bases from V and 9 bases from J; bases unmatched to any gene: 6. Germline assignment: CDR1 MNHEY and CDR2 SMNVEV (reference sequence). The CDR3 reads CASSSGGRSEQFF. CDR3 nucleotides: TGTGCCAGCAGTTCGGGAGGACGTAGTGAGCAGTTCTTC.

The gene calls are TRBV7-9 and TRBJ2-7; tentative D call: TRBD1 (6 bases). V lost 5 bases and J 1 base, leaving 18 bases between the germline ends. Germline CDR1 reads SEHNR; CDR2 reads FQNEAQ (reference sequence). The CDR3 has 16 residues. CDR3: CASSAATGSGSYEQYF. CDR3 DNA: TGTGCCAGCAGCGCCGCAACAGGGAGTGGGTCCTACGAGCAGTACTTC.

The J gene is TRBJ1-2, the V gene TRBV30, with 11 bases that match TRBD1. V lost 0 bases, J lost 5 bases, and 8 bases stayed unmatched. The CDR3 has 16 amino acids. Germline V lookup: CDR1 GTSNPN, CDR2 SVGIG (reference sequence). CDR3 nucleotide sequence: TGTGCCTGGAGTGTCCGGACAGGGGGCTGGGGATATGGCTACACCTTC. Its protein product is CAWSVRTGGWGYGYTF.

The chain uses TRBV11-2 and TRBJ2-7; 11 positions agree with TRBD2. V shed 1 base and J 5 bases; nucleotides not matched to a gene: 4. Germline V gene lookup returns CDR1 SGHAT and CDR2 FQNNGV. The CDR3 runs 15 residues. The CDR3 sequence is CASSLVAGGPHEQYF. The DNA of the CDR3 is TGTGCCAGCAGCTTAGTAGCGGGAGGGCCTCACGAGCAGTACTTC.

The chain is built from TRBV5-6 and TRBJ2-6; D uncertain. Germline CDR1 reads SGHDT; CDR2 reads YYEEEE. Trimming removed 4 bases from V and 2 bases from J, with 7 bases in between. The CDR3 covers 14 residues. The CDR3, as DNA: TGTGCCAGCAGCCCGGGCACTGGGGCCAACGTCCTGACTTTC. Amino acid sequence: CASSPGTGANVLTF.

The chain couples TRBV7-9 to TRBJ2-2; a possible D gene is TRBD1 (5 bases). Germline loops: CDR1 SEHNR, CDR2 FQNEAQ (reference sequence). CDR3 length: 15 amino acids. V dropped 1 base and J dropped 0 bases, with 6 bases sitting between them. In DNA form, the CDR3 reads TGTGCCAGCAGCTTAGGGGGCTCGAACACCGGGGAGCTGTTTTTT. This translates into CASSLGGSNTGELFF.

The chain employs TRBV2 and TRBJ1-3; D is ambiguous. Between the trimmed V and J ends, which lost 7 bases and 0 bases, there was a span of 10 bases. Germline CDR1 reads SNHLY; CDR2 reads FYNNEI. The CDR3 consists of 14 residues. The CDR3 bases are TGTGCCAGCACTACGTGGGACTCTGGAAACACCATATATTTT. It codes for CASTTWDSGNTIYF.

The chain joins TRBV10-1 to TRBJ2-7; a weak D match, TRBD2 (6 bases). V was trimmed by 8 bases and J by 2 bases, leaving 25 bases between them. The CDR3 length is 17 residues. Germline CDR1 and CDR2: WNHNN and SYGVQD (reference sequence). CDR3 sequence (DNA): TGCGCCAGCTCCTCAGATGCTAGCGACGCCCGGCCCTACGAGCAGTACTTC. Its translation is CASSSDASDARPYEQYF.

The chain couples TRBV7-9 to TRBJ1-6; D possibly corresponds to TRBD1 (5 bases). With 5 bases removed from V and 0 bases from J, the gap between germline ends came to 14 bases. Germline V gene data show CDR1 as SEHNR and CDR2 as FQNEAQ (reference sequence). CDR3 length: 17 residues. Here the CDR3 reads CASSPMGQSSYNSPLHF. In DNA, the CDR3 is TGTGCCAGCAGCCCTATGGGGCAGAGCTCCTATAATTCACCCCTCCACTTT.

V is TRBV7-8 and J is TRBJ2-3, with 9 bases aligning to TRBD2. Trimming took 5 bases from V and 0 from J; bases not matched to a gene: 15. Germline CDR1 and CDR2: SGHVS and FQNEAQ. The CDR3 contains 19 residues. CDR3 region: CASSPLTSGKGASTDTQYF. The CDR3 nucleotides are TGTGCCAGCAGCCCCTTGACTAGCGGAAAGGGGGCCAGCACAGATACGCAGTATTTT.

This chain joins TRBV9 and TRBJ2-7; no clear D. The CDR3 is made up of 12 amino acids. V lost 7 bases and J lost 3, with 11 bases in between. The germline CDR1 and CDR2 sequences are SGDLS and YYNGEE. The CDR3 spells CASPDNNYEQYF. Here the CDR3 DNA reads TGTGCCAGCCCCGATAATAACTACGAGCAGTACTTC.

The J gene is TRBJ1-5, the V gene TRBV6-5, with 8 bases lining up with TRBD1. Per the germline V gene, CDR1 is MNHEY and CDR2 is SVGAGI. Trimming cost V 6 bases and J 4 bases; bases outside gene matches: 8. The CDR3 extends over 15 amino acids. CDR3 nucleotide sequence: TGTGCCAGCAGCGACACAGGGGGATCAAATCAGCCCCAGCATTTT. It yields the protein CASSDTGGSNQPQHF.

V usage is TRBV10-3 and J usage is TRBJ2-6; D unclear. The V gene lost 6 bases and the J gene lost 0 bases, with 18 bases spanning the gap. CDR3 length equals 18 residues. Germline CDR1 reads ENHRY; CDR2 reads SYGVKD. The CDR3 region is CAISVRSAASSGANVLTF. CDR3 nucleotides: TGTGCCATCAGCGTCAGAAGCGCGGCGAGCTCTGGGGCCAACGTCCTGACTTTC.